The 32 T cell receptor beta chains given below trace back to one sample, sequenced in a study of lymphopenia after photon versus proton radiotherapy. Libraries were prepared by immunoSEQ multiplex PCR; TCRdb keeps only in-frame clonotypes and omits some of them. The profile shows about 16,000 clones, 86% of them singletons. The sequencing here drew on peripheral blood, taken from a patient treated with proton-based radiotherapy. These receptors came from an older man with pancreatic cancer.

The rearrangement joins TRBV4-2 to TRBJ1-2; unclear D gene. Trimming stripped 2 bases from V and 0 bases from J, with 10 bases between. Germline loops: CDR1 LGHNA, CDR2 YNFKEQ. The CDR3 totals 15 residues. CDR3 bases: TGTGCCAGCAGCCAACTGGCAGGAGCTAACTATGGCTACACCTTC. Translation gives CASSQLAGANYGYTF.

The rearrangement joins TRBV5-1 to TRBJ1-1; D unclear. V lost 0 bases and J lost 3, with 6 bases in between. The CDR3 has 13 residues. Germline V gene lookup returns CDR1 SGHRS and CDR2 YFSETQ. CDR3 region: CASSLDGYTEAFF. In DNA, the CDR3 is TGCGCCAGCAGCTTGGATGGGTACACTGAAGCTTTCTTT.

The chain links TRBV6-5 to TRBJ2-2; no reliable D call. Germline V gene sequence: CDR1 MNHEY, CDR2 SVGAGI. This CDR3 region has 16 residues. Trimming removed 2 bases from V and 0 bases from J, with 10 bases in between. For the CDR3, the DNA is TGTGCCAGCAGTTACGTCAGGCCATCGAACACCGGGGAGCTGTTTTTT. It codes for CASSYVRPSNTGELFF.

This sequence joins TRBV18 and TRBJ1-6; 8 nucleotides match TRBD1. V was pared by 4 bases and J by 5 bases, with 4 bases of the junction left unmatched. Germline CDR1 and CDR2: KGHSH and LQKENI. There are 15 residues in the CDR3. CDR3 nucleotides: TGTGCCAGCTCACAAGGACAGGGAGATAATTCACCCCTCCACTTT. Protein product: CASSQGQGDNSPLHF.

The V gene is TRBV4-1, the J gene TRBJ2-3; no clear D. This CDR3 spans 12 amino acids. Between the trimmed V and J ends, which lost 3 bases and 5 bases, there was a span of 6 bases. Germline CDR1 is MGHRA and CDR2 is YSYEKL. The CDR3 protein is CASSQGIDTQYF. The DNA for the CDR3 is TGCGCCAGCAGCCAGGGAATAGATACGCAGTATTTT.

This chain uses TRBV5-1 with TRBJ2-7; D ambiguous. CDR3 length: 17 residues. Trimming cost V 0 bases and J 6 bases, with 22 bases left between them. Per the germline V gene, CDR1 is SGHRS and CDR2 is YFSETQ. The DNA for the CDR3 is TGCGCCAGCAGCTTGGGACGGGTGGGTCCTACTACGAGCGAGCAGTACTTC. Translated: CASSLGRVGPTTSEQYF.

V is TRBV10-2 and J is TRBJ2-7, with 7 bases that match TRBD1. The CDR3 runs to 15 residues. The V gene's germline CDR1 is WSHSY and CDR2 SAAADI. V shed 2 bases and J 3 bases; nucleotides not matched to a gene: 7. This CDR3 is CASSERAGTVYEQYF. Written as DNA, the CDR3 is TGCGCCAGCAGTGAGAGGGCCGGGACAGTCTACGAGCAGTACTTC.

V usage is TRBV5-1 and J usage is TRBJ2-2, with a tentative D call TRBD2 (5 bases). The length of the CDR3 is 15 residues. The germline V gene encodes CDR1 SGHRS and CDR2 YFSETQ. V lost 0 bases and J 4 bases, leaving 10 bases between the germline ends. CDR3 bases: TGCGCCAGCAGCTTGGGGCGGGTAACCACCGGGGAGCTGTTTTTT. Residues: CASSLGRVTTGELFF. Using reference TRBV5-1 and TRBJ2-2 for the parts outside the CDR3, the full variable domain is KAGVTQTPRYLIKTRGQQVTLSCSPISGHRSVSWYQQTPGQGLQFLFEYFSETQRNKGNFPGRFSGRQFSNSRSEMNVSTLELGDSALYLCASSLGRVTTGELFFGEGSRLTVL.

The rearrangement links TRBV16 to TRBJ2-5; no clear D gene. This CDR3 contains 14 residues. The germline gives CDR1 KGHSY, CDR2 FQNENV. Trimming shortened V by 1 base and J by 2 bases, and 8 bases separated the two germline ends. This CDR3 is CASSQFQGQETQYF. The CDR3 DNA follows: TGTGCCAGCAGCCAATTCCAAGGGCAAGAGACCCAGTACTTC.

V usage is TRBV2 and J usage is TRBJ1-1, with no clear D. From germline, CDR1 is SNHLY and CDR2 FYNNEI. Trimming cost V 10 bases and J 9 bases, with 24 bases left between them. The CDR3 extends over 14 amino acids. The CDR3 DNA is TGTGCCACAATAGACGATTTGTCGGTCCCTCAAGCTTTCTTT. Amino acid sequence: CATIDDLSVPQAFF.

The CDR3 nucleotides are TGTGCCAGCAGTTCAGAGAACACCGGGGAGCTGTTTTTT. Protein: CASSSENTGELFF. The V gene is TRBV27, the J gene TRBJ2-2; no reliable D call. There are 13 residues in the CDR3. Germline lookup yields CDR1 MNHEY and CDR2 SMNVEV (reference sequence). The V end was cut by 4 bases, the J end by 1 base, with 4 bases between.

The V gene is TRBV19, the J gene TRBJ1-1; 9 bases are a match to TRBD1. CDR3 length: 15 amino acids. Germline lookup yields CDR1 LNHDA and CDR2 SQIVND (reference sequence). The trim removed 5 bases at V and 3 bases at J, leaving 7 bases unmatched. The CDR3 reads CASSGYRGLHTEAFF. CDR3 nucleotides: TGTGCCAGTAGTGGCTACAGGGGGCTGCACACTGAAGCTTTCTTT.

The CDR3 loop reads CASSETLGGPGNTIYF. CDR3 coding DNA: TGTGCCAGCAGTGAAACCCTAGGAGGTCCCGGAAACACCATATATTTT. The V gene is TRBV6-1, the J gene TRBJ1-3; D is undetermined. The germline V and J ends were trimmed by 2 bases and 4 bases, with 15 bases remaining between them. CDR1 and CDR2 (germline): MNHNS, SASEGT. The CDR3 totals 16 residues.

The chain combines TRBV29-1 with TRBJ2-5, with no clear D. V lost 2 bases and J lost 3, with 10 bases in between. The CDR3 spans 13 residues. CDR1 and CDR2 (germline): SQVTM, ANQGSEA. This CDR3 reads CSVERVAKETQYF. The CDR3 DNA reads as TGCAGCGTTGAAAGGGTAGCTAAAGAGACCCAGTACTTC.

The V gene is TRBV15, the J gene TRBJ2-3; tentatively, D is TRBD2 (5 bases). V was cut by 4 bases and J by 2 bases, with 10 bases left in between. This CDR3 is 14 amino acids long. Germline V gene sequence: CDR1 LNHNV, CDR2 YYDKDF (reference sequence). The CDR3: CATSMEAATDTQYF. Here the CDR3 DNA reads TGTGCCACCAGCATGGAAGCGGCCACAGATACGCAGTATTTT.

A note on this clone: Germline and junction disagree at one end, which may indicate a read error. The chain recombines TRBV28 with TRBJ1-2; 9 bases map to TRBD1. Germline V CDR1 and CDR2: MDHEN, SYDVKM. The CDR3 consists of 13 residues. The CDR3 reads CASRLTGGWGYTF. The CDR3 DNA is TGTGCCAGCCGTTTGACAGGGGGGTGGGGCTACACCTTC.

The rearrangement joins TRBV9 to TRBJ2-4, with 14 positions matching TRBD2. Germline CDR1 and CDR2: SGDLS and YYNGEE. There are 18 residues in the CDR3. V was pared by 4 bases and J by 3 bases, with 9 bases of the junction left unmatched. The CDR3 loop is CASSPGTSGSGGKNIQYF. Here the CDR3 DNA reads TGTGCCAGCAGCCCCGGGACTAGCGGGAGTGGTGGCAAAAACATTCAGTACTTC.

The V call is TRBV13, the J call TRBJ2-7; 10 bases agree with TRBD1. Per germline, CDR1 PRHDT and CDR2 FYEKMQ (reference sequence). V shed 4 bases and J 7 bases; nucleotides not matched to a gene: 10. The CDR3 consists of 15 residues. CDR3 amino acids: CASSSSGTGALEQYF. CDR3 DNA sequence: TGTGCCAGCAGCTCCTCCGGGACAGGGGCCTTGGAGCAGTACTTC. Filled out from reference TRBV13 and TRBJ2-7, the complete variable domain reads AAGVIQSPRHLIKEKRETATLKCYPIPRHDTVYWYQQGPGQDPQFLISFYEKMQSDKGSIPDRFSAQQFSDYHSELNMSSLELGDSALYFCASSSSGTGALEQYFGPGTRLTVT.

The chain carries TRBV14 and TRBJ2-7; D is unclear. In germline, CDR1 is SGHDN, CDR2 FVKESK. Trimming cost V 5 bases and J 0 bases, with 2 bases left between them. The CDR3 has 11 amino acids. CDR3 in DNA: TGTGCCAGCAGCTACTCCTACGAGCAGTACTTC. The encoded protein is CASSYSYEQYF.

This clone came up once. For the CDR3, the DNA is TGTGCCAGCAGTCTGCAACAGGGCAATCAGCCCCAGCATTTT. Translated: CASSLQQGNQPQHF. The rearrangement uses TRBV28 and TRBJ1-5; D possibly corresponds to TRBD1 (5 bases). The V end was cut by 5 bases, the J end by 2 bases, with 10 bases between. The germline CDR1 and CDR2 sequences are MDHEN and SYDVKM. The CDR3 runs to 14 residues.

This CDR3 reads CASSYGQGAHYEQYF. CDR3 coding DNA: TGTGCCAGCAGTTATGGACAGGGGGCCCACTACGAGCAGTACTTC. The genes are TRBV7-3 and TRBJ2-7, with TRBD1 matching over 11 bases. In germline, CDR1 is SGHTA, CDR2 FQGTGA. The V gene end was trimmed by 6 bases and the J gene end by 3 bases; junction bases not matched to a gene: 7. The CDR3 runs 15 residues.

A few counts support this clone. V and J are TRBV9 and TRBJ1-5; possible D gene TRBD1, 5 bases. The V gene's germline CDR1 is SGDLS and CDR2 YYNGEE. The CDR3 contains 14 residues. Trimming pared 3 bases from V and 4 bases from J, leaving 11 bases between. CDR3 protein: CASSAGLRNQPQHF. DNA for the CDR3: TGTGCCAGCAGCGCGGGGCTTAGGAATCAGCCCCAGCATTTT.

For the CDR3, the DNA is TGCGCCAGCAGCTTGGCCACACGGCAGACTAGCCTTGGTGAGAGAGAGACCCAGTACTTC. Translation gives CASSLATRQTSLGERETQYF. This chain joins TRBV5-1 and TRBJ2-5; 7 bases agree with TRBD2. CDR1 and CDR2 from the germline V gene are SGHRS and YFSETQ. With 0 bases clipped from V and 4 bases from J, the junction kept 21 bases outside the gene matches. The CDR3 is 20 residues long.

The chain uses TRBV6-5 and TRBJ1-1; D remains ambiguous. This CDR3 contains 12 residues. Deletions cut 2 bases from V and 1 base from J, with 2 bases between. Germline V lookup: CDR1 MNHEY, CDR2 SVGAGI. DNA for the CDR3: TGTGCCAGCAGTTACGAGAACACTGAAGCTTTCTTT. Amino acid sequence: CASSYENTEAFF.

This clone has just a few counts. The CDR3 loop is CASSATGGFSGNTIYF. The CDR3 region has the DNA TGTGCCAGCAGCGCCACAGGGGGTTTCTCTGGAAACACCATATATTTT. The chain recombines TRBV7-9 with TRBJ1-3; 8 bases agree with TRBD1. In germline, CDR1 is SEHNR, CDR2 FQNEAQ (reference sequence). The CDR3 spans 16 residues. The ends lost 5 bases at V and 0 bases at J; junction bases unmatched: 6.

This rearrangement joins TRBV27 to TRBJ2-2; 8 bases match TRBD1. This CDR3 comprises 16 residues. Germline assignment: CDR1 MNHEY and CDR2 SMNVEV (reference sequence). Trimming cost V 5 bases and J 4 bases; bases outside gene matches: 9. The CDR3 loop reads CASSPKTGVGTGELFF. In DNA, the CDR3 is TGTGCCAGCAGTCCTAAGACAGGGGTGGGCACCGGGGAGCTGTTTTTT.

V is TRBV5-1 and J is TRBJ1-1; unclear D gene. The CDR3 has 14 residues. In germline, CDR1 is SGHRS, CDR2 YFSETQ. Between the trimmed V and J ends, which lost 0 bases and 5 bases, there was a span of 11 bases. Here the CDR3 reads CASSLVMAVTEAFF. CDR3 DNA sequence: TGCGCCAGCAGCTTGGTGATGGCGGTGACTGAAGCTTTCTTT.

The chain has TRBV15 and TRBJ2-3, with D maybe TRBD2 (6 bases). Germline V gene data show CDR1 as LNHNV and CDR2 as YYDKDF (reference sequence). The CDR3 runs 14 residues. V was trimmed by 1 base and J by 3 bases, leaving 8 bases between them. In DNA, the CDR3 is TGTGCCACCAGCAGAGTTGGGGGGACAGATACGCAGTATTTT. Residues: CATSRVGGTDTQYF.

This clone was seen just once. The chain combines TRBV7-3 with TRBJ1-5; no clear D. V was clipped by 5 bases and J by 0 bases, with 14 bases between them. CDR1 and CDR2 from the germline V gene are SGHTA and FQGTGA. The CDR3 sequence is 16 residues long. Here the CDR3 DNA reads TGTGCCAGCAGCCCCCGAGGGCACACTAGCAATCAGCCCCAGCATTTT. It yields the protein CASSPRGHTSNQPQHF.

This clone has a single count. The CDR3 sequence: CASSLDRTQRNIQYF. CDR3 bases: TGTGCCAGCAGCTTAGACAGGACACAGAGAAACATTCAGTACTTC. The chain combines TRBV11-2 with TRBJ2-4, with D possibly being TRBD1 (5 bases). V gave up 0 bases and J gave up 6 bases, with 12 bases separating them. Germline V gene sequence: CDR1 SGHAT, CDR2 FQNNGV. The CDR3 is 15 amino acids.

This clone was observed a handful of times. This rearrangement joins TRBV7-3 to TRBJ1-6; D is ambiguous. V was shortened by 2 bases and J by 8 bases, with 10 bases between the two germline ends. Looked up from germline, CDR1 is SGHTA and CDR2 is FQGTGA. The CDR3 has 14 residues. The CDR3 bases are TGTGCCAGCAGCTTAGGAGGGTTCGATTCACCCCTCCACTTT. Encoded protein: CASSLGGFDSPLHF.

V usage is TRBV9 and J usage is TRBJ1-1; TRBD1 matches 11 bases. V lost 4 bases and J lost 6; bases outside the gene matches: 8. This CDR3 is 15 amino acids long. Per germline, CDR1 SGDLS and CDR2 YYNGEE. The CDR3 nucleotides read TGTGCCAGCAGCACGCTGGACAGGGGGCCCGCTGAAGCTTTCTTT. It yields the protein CASSTLDRGPAEAFF.